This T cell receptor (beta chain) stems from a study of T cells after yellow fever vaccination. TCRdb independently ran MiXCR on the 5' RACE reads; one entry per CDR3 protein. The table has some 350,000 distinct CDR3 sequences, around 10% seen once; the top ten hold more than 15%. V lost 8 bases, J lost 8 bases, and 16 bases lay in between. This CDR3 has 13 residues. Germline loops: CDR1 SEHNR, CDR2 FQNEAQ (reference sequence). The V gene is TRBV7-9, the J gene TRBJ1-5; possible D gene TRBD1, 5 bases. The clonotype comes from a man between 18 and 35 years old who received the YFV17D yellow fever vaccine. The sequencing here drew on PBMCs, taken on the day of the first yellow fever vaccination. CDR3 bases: TGTGCCAGCGGGGACGCGCCTTGGGAGCCCCAGCATTTT. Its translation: CASGDAPWEPQHF.